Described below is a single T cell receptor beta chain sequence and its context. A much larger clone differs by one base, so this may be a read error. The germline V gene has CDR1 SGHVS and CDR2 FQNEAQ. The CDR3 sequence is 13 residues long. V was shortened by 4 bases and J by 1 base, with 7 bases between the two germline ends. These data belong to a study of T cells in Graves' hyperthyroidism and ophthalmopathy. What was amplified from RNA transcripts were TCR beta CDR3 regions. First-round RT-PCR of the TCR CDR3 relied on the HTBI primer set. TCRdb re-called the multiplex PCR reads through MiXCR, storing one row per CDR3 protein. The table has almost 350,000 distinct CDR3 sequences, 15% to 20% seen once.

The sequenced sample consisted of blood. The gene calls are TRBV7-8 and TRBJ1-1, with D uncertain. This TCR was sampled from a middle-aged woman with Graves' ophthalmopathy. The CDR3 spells CASSSIKNTEAFF. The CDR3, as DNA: TGTGCCAGCAGCTCCATCAAGAACACTGAAGCTTTCTTT.